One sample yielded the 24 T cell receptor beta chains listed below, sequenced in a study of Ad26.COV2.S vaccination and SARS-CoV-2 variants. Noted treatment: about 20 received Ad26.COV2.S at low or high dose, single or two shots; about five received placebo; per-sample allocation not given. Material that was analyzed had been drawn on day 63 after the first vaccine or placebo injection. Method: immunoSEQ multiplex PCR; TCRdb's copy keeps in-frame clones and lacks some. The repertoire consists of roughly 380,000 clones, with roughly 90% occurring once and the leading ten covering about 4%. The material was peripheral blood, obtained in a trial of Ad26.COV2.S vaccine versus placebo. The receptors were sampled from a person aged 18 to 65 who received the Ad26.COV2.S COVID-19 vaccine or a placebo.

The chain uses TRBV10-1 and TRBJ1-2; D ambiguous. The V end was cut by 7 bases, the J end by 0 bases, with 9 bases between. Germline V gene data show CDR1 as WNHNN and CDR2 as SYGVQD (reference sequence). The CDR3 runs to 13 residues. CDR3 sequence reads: CASTDLSNYGYTF. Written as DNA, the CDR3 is TGCGCCAGCACGGACCTGTCTAACTATGGCTACACCTTC.

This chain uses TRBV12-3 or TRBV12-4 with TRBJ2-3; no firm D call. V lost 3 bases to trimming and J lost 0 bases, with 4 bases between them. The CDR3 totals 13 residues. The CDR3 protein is CASSLSSTDTQYF. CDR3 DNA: TGTGCCAGCAGTTTGTCTAGCACAGATACGCAGTATTTT.

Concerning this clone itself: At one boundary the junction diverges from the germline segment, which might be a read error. The CDR3 loop reads CASSPLGGGQGTQYF. The CDR3 DNA reads as TGTGCCAGCAGTCCTTTAGGGGGGGGGCAAGGGACCCAGTACTTC. The J gene is TRBJ2-5, the V gene TRBV7-2, with a tentative D call TRBD2 (7 bases). The CDR3 loop spans 15 amino acids. Germline V gene data show CDR1 as SGHTA and CDR2 as FQGNSA.

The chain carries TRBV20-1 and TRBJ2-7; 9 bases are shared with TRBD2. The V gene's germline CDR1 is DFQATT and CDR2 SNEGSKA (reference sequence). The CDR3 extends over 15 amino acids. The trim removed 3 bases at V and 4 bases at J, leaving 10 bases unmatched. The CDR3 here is CSASRASGASYEQYF. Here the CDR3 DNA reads TGCAGTGCTAGTCGTGCTAGCGGGGCCTCATACGAGCAGTACTTC.

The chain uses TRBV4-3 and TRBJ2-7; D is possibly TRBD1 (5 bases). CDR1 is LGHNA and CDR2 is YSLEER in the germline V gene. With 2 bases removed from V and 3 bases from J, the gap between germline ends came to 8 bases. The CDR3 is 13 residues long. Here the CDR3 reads CASSQNTGYEQYF. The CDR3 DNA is TGCGCCAGCAGCCAAAACACAGGCTACGAGCAGTACTTC.

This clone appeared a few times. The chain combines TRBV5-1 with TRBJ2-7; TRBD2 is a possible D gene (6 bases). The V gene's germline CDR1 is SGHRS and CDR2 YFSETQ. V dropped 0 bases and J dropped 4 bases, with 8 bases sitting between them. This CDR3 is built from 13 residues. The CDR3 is CASSLVEGYEQYF. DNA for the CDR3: TGCGCCAGCAGCTTGGTGGAGGGTTACGAGCAGTACTTC.

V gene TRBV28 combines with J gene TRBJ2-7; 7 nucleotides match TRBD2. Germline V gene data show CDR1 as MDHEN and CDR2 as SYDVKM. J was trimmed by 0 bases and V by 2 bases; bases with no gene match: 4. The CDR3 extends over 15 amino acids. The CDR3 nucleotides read TGTGCCAGCAGTTTAGGGACTATGAGCTCCTACGAGCAGTACTTC. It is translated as CASSLGTMSSYEQYF.

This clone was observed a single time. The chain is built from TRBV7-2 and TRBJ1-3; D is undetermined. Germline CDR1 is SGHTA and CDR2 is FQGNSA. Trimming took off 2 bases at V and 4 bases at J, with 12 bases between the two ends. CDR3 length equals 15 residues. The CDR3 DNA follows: TGTGCCAGCAGCTTAATACGGGGAATCGGAAACACCATATATTTT. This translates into CASSLIRGIGNTIYF. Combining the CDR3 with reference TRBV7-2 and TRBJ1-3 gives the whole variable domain GAGVSQSPSNKVTEKGKDVELRCDPISGHTALYWYRQSLGQGLEFLIYFQGNSAPDKSGLPSDRFSAERTGGSVSTLTIQRTQQEDSAVYLCASSLIRGIGNTIYFGEGSWLTVV.

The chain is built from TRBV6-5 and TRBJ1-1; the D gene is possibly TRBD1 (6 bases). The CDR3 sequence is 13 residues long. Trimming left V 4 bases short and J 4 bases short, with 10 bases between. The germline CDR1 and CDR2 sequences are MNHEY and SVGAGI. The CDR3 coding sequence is TGTGCCAGCAGTTGGACAGCACTCACTGAAGCTTTCTTT. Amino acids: CASSWTALTEAFF.

The CDR3 loop is CASSLSRSGTDTQYF. As DNA, the CDR3 is TGTGCCAGCAGCTTATCGAGATCGGGCACAGATACGCAGTATTTT. The chain uses TRBV11-2 and TRBJ2-3; D is uncertain. The CDR3 runs 15 residues. CDR1 and CDR2 (germline): SGHAT, FQNNGV. Trimming pared 2 bases from V and 1 base from J, leaving 10 bases between.

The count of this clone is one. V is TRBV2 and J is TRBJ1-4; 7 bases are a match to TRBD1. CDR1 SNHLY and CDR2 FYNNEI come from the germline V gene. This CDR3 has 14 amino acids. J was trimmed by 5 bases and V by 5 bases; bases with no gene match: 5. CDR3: CASSWGTENEKLFF. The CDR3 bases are TGTGCCAGCAGTTGGGGGACAGAAAATGAAAAACTGTTTTTT.

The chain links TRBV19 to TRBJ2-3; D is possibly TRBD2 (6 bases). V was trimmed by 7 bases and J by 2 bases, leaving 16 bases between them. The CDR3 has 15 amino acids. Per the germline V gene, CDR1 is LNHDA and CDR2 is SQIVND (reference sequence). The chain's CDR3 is CASNRNGGYTDTQYF. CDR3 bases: TGTGCCAGTAATCGTAACGGGGGTTACACAGATACGCAGTATTTT.

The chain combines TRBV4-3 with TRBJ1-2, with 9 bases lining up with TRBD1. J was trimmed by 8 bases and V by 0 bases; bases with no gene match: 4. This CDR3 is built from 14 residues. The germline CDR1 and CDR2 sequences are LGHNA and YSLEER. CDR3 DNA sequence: TGCGCCAGCAGCCAAGAGGGACAGGGAGGCGGCTACACCTTC. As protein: CASSQEGQGGGYTF.

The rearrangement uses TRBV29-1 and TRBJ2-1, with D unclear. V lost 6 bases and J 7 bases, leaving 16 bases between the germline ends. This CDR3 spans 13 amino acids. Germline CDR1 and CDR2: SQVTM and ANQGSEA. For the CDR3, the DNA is TGCAGCGTGTGTTGTCCTCAGAGGAATGAGCAGTTCTTC. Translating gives CSVCCPQRNEQFF.

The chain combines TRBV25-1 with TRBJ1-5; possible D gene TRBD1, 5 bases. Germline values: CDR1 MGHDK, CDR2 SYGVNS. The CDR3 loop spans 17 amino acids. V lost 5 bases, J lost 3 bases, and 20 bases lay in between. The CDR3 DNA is TGTGCCAGCAGTAACGGCCACGGGACGGGGAACAATCAGCCCCAGCATTTT. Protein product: CASSNGHGTGNNQPQHF.

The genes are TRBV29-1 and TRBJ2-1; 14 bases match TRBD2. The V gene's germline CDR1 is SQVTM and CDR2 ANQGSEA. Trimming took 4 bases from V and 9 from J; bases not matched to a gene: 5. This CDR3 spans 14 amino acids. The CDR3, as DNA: TGCAGCGTTGCGACTAGCGGGGGGGCCAGTGAGCAGTTCTTC. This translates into CSVATSGGASEQFF.

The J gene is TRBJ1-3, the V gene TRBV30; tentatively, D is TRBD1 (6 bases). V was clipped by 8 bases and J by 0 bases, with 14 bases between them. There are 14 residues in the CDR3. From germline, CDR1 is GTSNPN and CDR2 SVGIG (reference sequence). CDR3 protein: CAGGASTSGNTIYF. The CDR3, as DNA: TGTGCCGGGGGGGCAAGCACCTCTGGAAACACCATATATTTT.

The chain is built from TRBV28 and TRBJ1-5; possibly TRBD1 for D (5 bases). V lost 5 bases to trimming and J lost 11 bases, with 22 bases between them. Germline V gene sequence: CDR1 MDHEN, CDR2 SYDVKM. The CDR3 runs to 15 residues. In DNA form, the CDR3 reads TGTGCCAGCAGTCCCAGCGGACGGCGCACGGGGGCCCAGCATTTT. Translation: CASSPSGRRTGAQHF.

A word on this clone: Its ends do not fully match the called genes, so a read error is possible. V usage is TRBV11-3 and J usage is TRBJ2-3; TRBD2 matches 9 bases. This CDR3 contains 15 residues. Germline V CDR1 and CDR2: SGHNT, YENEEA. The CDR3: CASSFGGGAKDAQYF. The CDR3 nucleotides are TGTGCCAGCAGCTTCGGCGGGGGGGCGAAAGATGCGCAGTATTTT. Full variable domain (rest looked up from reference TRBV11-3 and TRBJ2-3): EAGVVQSPRYKIIEKKQPVAFWCNPISGHNTLYWYLQNLGQGPELLIRYENEEAVDDSQLPKDRFSAERLKGVDSTLKIQPAELGDSAVYLCASSFGGGAKDAQYFGPGTRLTVL.

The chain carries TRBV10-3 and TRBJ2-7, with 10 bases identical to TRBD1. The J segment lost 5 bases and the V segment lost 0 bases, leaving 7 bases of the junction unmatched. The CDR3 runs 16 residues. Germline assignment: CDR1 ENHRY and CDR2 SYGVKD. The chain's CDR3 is CAISESRDRGSHEQYF. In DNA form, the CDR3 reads TGTGCCATCAGTGAGTCGAGGGACAGGGGAAGCCACGAGCAGTACTTC.

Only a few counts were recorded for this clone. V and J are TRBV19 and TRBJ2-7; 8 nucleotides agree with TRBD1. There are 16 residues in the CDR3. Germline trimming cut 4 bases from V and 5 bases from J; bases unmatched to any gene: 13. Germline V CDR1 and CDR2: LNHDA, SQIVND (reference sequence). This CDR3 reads CASSTGVGRGHDEQYF. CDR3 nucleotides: TGTGCCAGTAGTACAGGAGTTGGCAGGGGGCACGACGAGCAGTACTTC.

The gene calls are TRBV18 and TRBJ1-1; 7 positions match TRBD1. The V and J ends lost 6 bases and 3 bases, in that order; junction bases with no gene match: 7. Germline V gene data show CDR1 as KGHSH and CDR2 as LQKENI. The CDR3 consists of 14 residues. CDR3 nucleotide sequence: TGTGCCAGCTCTCGACAGGGTTTGTACACTGAAGCTTTCTTT. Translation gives CASSRQGLYTEAFF.

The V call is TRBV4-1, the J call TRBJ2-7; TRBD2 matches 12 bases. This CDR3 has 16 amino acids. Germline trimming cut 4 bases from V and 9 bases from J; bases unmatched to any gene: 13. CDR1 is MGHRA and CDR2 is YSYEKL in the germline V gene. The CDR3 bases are TGCGCCAGCAGCCCCCGAGTGGCTAGCGGGGGGGCGGGGCAGTACTTC. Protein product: CASSPRVASGGAGQYF.

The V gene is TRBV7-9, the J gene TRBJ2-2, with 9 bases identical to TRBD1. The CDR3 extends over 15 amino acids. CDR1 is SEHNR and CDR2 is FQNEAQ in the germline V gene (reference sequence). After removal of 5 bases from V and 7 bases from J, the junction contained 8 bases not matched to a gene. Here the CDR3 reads CASSKPGQGSGELFF. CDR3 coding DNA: TGTGCCAGCAGCAAACCGGGACAGGGTAGCGGGGAGCTGTTTTTT.